These 27 T cell receptor beta chains share one sample of origin, sequenced in a study of shared clonotypes between healthy human individuals (dated by TCRdb to 2018 to 2020). The library was generated by the immunoSEQ multiplex PCR assay. Not all clones reach the TCRdb copy of this immuneACCESS table, which keeps in-frame sequences only. Checked studies attribute under half of the gap to unresolved V genes and leave the rest unexplained. The sample table contains some 2,000,000 clones; only one count was recorded for 90% to 96% of them. 0.13% of the sample goes to the ten largest clones. The sample taken for sequencing was naive CD4+ T cells sorted from blood. The sample's cell subset or site label, in plain terms: CD45RA+ positively selected. The receptors stem from a young man in good health.

The chain couples TRBV7-2 to TRBJ2-5; 8 bases are shared with TRBD1. The CDR3 totals 15 residues. Germline CDR1 and CDR2: SGHTA and FQGNSA. The ends lost 5 bases at V and 5 bases at J; junction bases unmatched: 10. CDR3 nucleotides: TGTGCCAGCAGCCTGCAGACAGGGGCCGGCGAGACCCAGTACTTC. Protein sequence: CASSLQTGAGETQYF.

This sequence joins TRBV6-5 and TRBJ2-4; TRBD1 matches at 8 bases. The CDR3 covers 12 residues. With 3 bases clipped from V and 15 bases from J, the junction kept 7 bases outside the gene matches. Germline V gene data show CDR1 as MNHEY and CDR2 as SVGAGI. The CDR3 spells CASSYRQGHLYF. CDR3 nucleotides: TGTGCCAGCAGTTATCGACAGGGGCACTTGTACTTC.

The genes are TRBV11-2 and TRBJ2-1; a possible D gene is TRBD2 (6 bases). The CDR3 has 17 residues. Germline V gives CDR1 SGHAT, CDR2 FQNNGV. With 1 base removed from V and 4 bases from J, the gap between germline ends came to 17 bases. DNA of the CDR3: TGTGCCAGCAGCTTAGTCGACCTGGGGGGTTTTTACAATGAGCAGTTCTTC. Amino acids: CASSLVDLGGFYNEQFF. The full variable domain, rest sourced from reference TRBV11-2 and TRBJ2-1, is EAGVAQSPRYKIIEKRQSVAFWCNPISGHATLYWYQQILGQGPKLLIQFQNNGVVDDSQLPKDRFSAERLKGVDSTLKIQPAKLEDSAVYLCASSLVDLGGFYNEQFFGPGTRLTVL.

The J gene is TRBJ1-1, the V gene TRBV5-1; D is possibly TRBD1 (6 bases). The V gene lost 0 bases and the J gene lost 5 bases, with 17 bases spanning the gap. CDR3 length: 16 residues. Germline-derived CDR1 and CDR2 are SGHRS and YFSETQ. The CDR3 nucleotides are TGCGCCAGCAGCTTGGCAGGACAGACGGCGACTACTGAAGCTTTCTTT. It yields the protein CASSLAGQTATTEAFF.

The chain links TRBV18 to TRBJ1-2; no reliable D call. The CDR3 is 15 amino acids. Germline values: CDR1 KGHSH, CDR2 LQKENI. The V end was cut by 1 base, the J end by 1 base, with 10 bases between. CDR3 sequence (DNA): TGTGCCAGCTCACCACTAACAGATAATAACTATGGCTACACCTTC. It specifies CASSPLTDNNYGYTF.

V gene TRBV28 combines with J gene TRBJ2-2; D gene unclear. Trimming took off 8 bases at V and 1 base at J, with 14 bases between the two ends. Germline CDR1 reads MDHEN; CDR2 reads SYDVKM. There are 15 residues in the CDR3. CDR3 nucleotides: TGTGCCAGCCGAACCCCCGGCAGGAACACCGGGGAGCTGTTTTTT. Translation gives CASRTPGRNTGELFF.

The genes are TRBV19 and TRBJ1-2; D is unresolved. The V end lost 6 bases, the J end lost 4 bases, and 12 bases lay between the germline ends. Germline CDR1 LNHDA, CDR2 SQIVND (reference sequence). The CDR3 covers 13 residues. CDR3 sequence: CASSNAERYGYTF. CDR3 nucleotides: TGTGCCAGTAGCAACGCAGAGCGCTATGGCTACACCTTC.

This sequence joins TRBV11-3 and TRBJ1-5; the match to TRBD1 covers 12 bases. V shed 1 base and J 2 bases; nucleotides not matched to a gene: 3. This CDR3 is built from 17 residues. Per the germline V gene, CDR1 is SGHNT and CDR2 is YENEEA. CDR3 amino acids: CASSLVGQGARNQPQHF. Here the CDR3 DNA reads TGTGCCAGCAGCTTAGTGGGACAGGGGGCTCGCAATCAGCCCCAGCATTTT.

On this clone: This sample also contains other DNA sequences that code for the same CDR3. The chain recombines TRBV6-6 with TRBJ2-7, with 12 bases aligning to TRBD2. CDR3 length: 15 amino acids. Per germline, CDR1 MNHNY and CDR2 SVGAGI (reference sequence). With V trimmed by 0 bases and J by 4 bases, 1 base remained unmatched. CDR3 nucleotides: TGTGCCAGCAGTTACTCCACTAGCGGGGGGTACGAGCAGTACTTC. It translates to CASSYSTSGGYEQYF.

This clone appeared a single time. This chain connects TRBV13 to TRBJ2-1; D might be TRBD2 (5 bases). This CDR3 region has 12 residues. The germline V gene encodes CDR1 PRHDT and CDR2 FYEKMQ (reference sequence). V was shortened by 5 bases and J by 7 bases, with 9 bases between the two germline ends. Written as DNA, the CDR3 is TGTGCCAGCAGCCGCGGAGGAAATGAGCAGTTCTTC. Its translation is CASSRGGNEQFF.

Comment on this clone: Compared with germline, one end of the junction differs, possibly owing to a read error. V and J are TRBV7-7 and TRBJ2-5; possibly TRBD1 for D (5 bases). This CDR3 region has 15 residues. Germline loops: CDR1 SSHAT, CDR2 FNYEAQ (reference sequence). The CDR3 loop is CASSLGVGAVETQYF. The CDR3 DNA is TGTGCTAGCAGCTTAGGGGTAGGGGCCGTAGAGACCCAGTACTTC.

The chain carries TRBV5-1 and TRBJ1-6; 10 nucleotides line up with TRBD1. The CDR3 runs to 17 residues. V dropped 3 bases and J dropped 10; count of bases not matched to a gene: 13. CDR1 is SGHRS and CDR2 is YFSETQ in the germline V gene. The CDR3 loop reads CASSWGRDRGKNSPLHF. The CDR3 DNA sequence: TGCGCCAGCAGCTGGGGCCGGGACAGGGGTAAAAACTCACCCCTCCACTTT.

The chain combines TRBV10-2 with TRBJ2-2; the D is unclear. The ends were cut back, 4 bases at V and 2 bases at J, with 11 bases in the middle. Germline CDR1 WSHSY, CDR2 SAAADI. The CDR3 runs to 15 residues. In DNA, the CDR3 is TGCGCCAGCAGTGGGTCTGGTCGTAACACCGGGGAGCTGTTTTTT. This gives the protein CASSGSGRNTGELFF.

The V call is TRBV9, the J call TRBJ1-6, with D possibly being TRBD1 (5 bases). Germline CDR1 is SGDLS and CDR2 is YYNGEE. V lost 4 bases, J lost 7 bases, and 18 bases lay in between. This CDR3 is 16 amino acids long. This chain's CDR3 is CASSPGHSGGNSPLHF. The CDR3 nucleotides read TGTGCCAGCAGCCCAGGACACTCCGGAGGCAATTCACCCCTCCACTTT.

The chain joins TRBV5-1 to TRBJ2-5; perhaps TRBD2 as D (6 bases). The CDR3 is made up of 15 amino acids. Trimming removed 5 bases at V and 5 bases at J, with 19 bases between. Germline CDR1 and CDR2: SGHRS and YFSETQ. The DNA for the CDR3 is TGCGCCAGCAGTCCGGAGGAGGGAAGGTCGGAGACCCAGTACTTC. This codes for CASSPEEGRSETQYF.

The chain uses TRBV25-1 and TRBJ1-2; D is perhaps TRBD1 (5 bases). Germline loops: CDR1 MGHDK, CDR2 SYGVNS. The CDR3 consists of 16 residues. The V gene lost 4 bases and the J gene lost 0 bases, with 15 bases spanning the gap. The CDR3 bases are TGTGCCAGCAGTGTGGCTGGGACCGTGACTAACTATGGCTACACCTTC. Its protein product is CASSVAGTVTNYGYTF.

The chain has TRBV7-8 and TRBJ1-3; D ambiguous. Trimming took 4 bases from V and 0 from J, leaving 10 bases between them. The CDR3 has 15 amino acids. Germline-derived CDR1 and CDR2 are SGHVS and FQNEAQ. The CDR3 loop reads CASSYGVVSGNTIYF. The CDR3 DNA reads as TGTGCCAGCAGCTACGGGGTTGTCTCTGGAAACACCATATATTTT. Filled out from reference TRBV7-8 and TRBJ1-3, the complete variable domain reads GAGVSQSPRYKVAKRGQDVALRCDPISGHVSLFWYQQALGQGPEFLTYFQNEAQLDKSGLPSDRFFAERPEGSVSTLKIQRTQQEDSAVYLCASSYGVVSGNTIYFGEGSWLTVV.

The chain combines TRBV5-1 with TRBJ2-3; TRBD2 matches at 9 bases. J was trimmed by 1 base and V by 0 bases; bases with no gene match: 3. The V gene's germline CDR1 is SGHRS and CDR2 YFSETQ. The CDR3 runs to 16 residues. DNA for the CDR3: TGCGCCAGCAGCTTGGTTTCTAGCGGGGGCACAGATACGCAGTATTTT. Protein product: CASSLVSSGGTDTQYF.

The chain employs TRBV4-1 and TRBJ2-1; 9 bases are a match to TRBD2. V was clipped by 1 base and J by 3 bases; unmatched bases: 4. Germline CDR1 and CDR2: MGHRA and YSYEKL. The CDR3 extends over 16 amino acids. CDR3 nucleotides: TGCGCCAGCAGCCAAGTGGTAGCGGGGGACTACAATGAGCAGTTCTTC. It translates to CASSQVVAGDYNEQFF.

The rearrangement uses TRBV7-9 and TRBJ2-1; 8 bases are shared with TRBD1. With 5 bases clipped from V and 6 bases from J, the junction kept 12 bases outside the gene matches. The CDR3 covers 16 residues. Germline V gives CDR1 SEHNR, CDR2 FQNEAQ (reference sequence). The CDR3 nucleotides are TGTGCCAGCAGCCTCCTTGACAGGGGAAAGTCCAATGAGCAGTTCTTC. Translated, it gives CASSLLDRGKSNEQFF.

V is TRBV6-5 and J is TRBJ1-5; 10 bases match TRBD1. Germline loops: CDR1 MNHEY, CDR2 SVGAGI. The CDR3 is 14 residues long. Germline trimming cut 8 bases from V and 4 bases from J; bases unmatched to any gene: 5. The CDR3 region is CASGGTGVNQPQHF. CDR3 bases: TGTGCCAGCGGGGGGACAGGGGTGAATCAGCCCCAGCATTTT.

The genes are TRBV6-5 and TRBJ2-2; a possible D gene is TRBD1 (7 bases). There are 15 residues in the CDR3. V was trimmed by 6 bases and J by 5 bases, leaving 16 bases between them. Per germline, CDR1 MNHEY and CDR2 SVGAGI. The DNA for the CDR3 is TGTGCCAGCAGACAAGGGGGCGCGGGGACCGGGGAGCTGTTTTTT. It codes for CASRQGGAGTGELFF.

The CDR3: CSVEDYWTGSYEQYF. The CDR3 DNA follows: TGCAGCGTTGAAGATTATTGGACAGGGTCCTACGAGCAGTACTTC. The chain recombines TRBV29-1 with TRBJ2-7, with 8 bases identical to TRBD1. Looked up from germline, CDR1 is SQVTM and CDR2 is ANQGSEA. Germline trimming cut 0 bases from V and 1 base from J; bases unmatched to any gene: 5. This CDR3 has 15 amino acids.

V gene TRBV15 combines with J gene TRBJ1-2, with 7 bases lining up with TRBD1. CDR3 length: 15 amino acids. Trimming took 2 bases from V and 5 from J; bases not matched to a gene: 8. The V gene's germline CDR1 is LNHNV and CDR2 YYDKDF (reference sequence). Here the CDR3 reads CATSRPGQNVYGYTF. The DNA of the CDR3 is TGTGCCACCAGCAGACCGGGACAGAACGTTTATGGCTACACCTTC.

CDR3 coding DNA: TGCGCCAGCAGCTTGGCTGCCCGGACCCTGGATGAGCAGTTCTTC. Encoded protein: CASSLAARTLDEQFF. The rearrangement joins TRBV5-1 to TRBJ2-1; D remains ambiguous. Trimming stripped 0 bases from V and 8 bases from J, with 15 bases between. The germline V gene encodes CDR1 SGHRS and CDR2 YFSETQ. The CDR3 runs to 15 residues. Supplemented by reference TRBV5-1 and TRBJ2-1, the full variable domain reads KAGVTQTPRYLIKTRGQQVTLSCSPISGHRSVSWYQQTPGQGLQFLFEYFSETQRNKGNFPGRFSGRQFSNSRSEMNVSTLELGDSALYLCASSLAARTLDEQFFGPGTRLTVL.

The rearrangement links TRBV30 to TRBJ1-4, with TRBD1 matching over 9 bases. The junction had 6 bases not matched to a gene; V was cut back by 2 bases and J by 8 bases. This CDR3 spans 14 amino acids. Germline lookup yields CDR1 GTSNPN and CDR2 SVGIG (reference sequence). The CDR3 coding sequence is TGTGCCTGGAGTCGGAGGGACAGGGAAGAAAAACTGTTTTTT. This encodes CAWSRRDREEKLFF.

V and J are TRBV2 and TRBJ2-7, with no clear D. This CDR3 region has 15 residues. V gave up 4 bases and J gave up 0 bases, with 13 bases separating them. Germline V CDR1 and CDR2: SNHLY, FYNNEI. CDR3 coding DNA: TGTGCCAGCAGTGGCCGAGCGTCGAGCTCCTACGAGCAGTACTTC. As protein: CASSGRASSSYEQYF.